The present entry profiles one T cell receptor beta chain with its context. Its antigen is unknown. This CDR3 is built from 15 residues. Trimming pared 4 bases from V and 4 bases from J, leaving 16 bases between. Per the germline V gene, CDR1 is MGHRA and CDR2 is YSYEKL. The data were obtained in a study of somatic mutations in cytotoxic T cells in rheumatoid arthritis. The study, taken as a whole, reports: A rise in CD8+ clonality with age was seen in rheumatoid arthritis patients but not in healthy controls.

Some clones are missing from TCRdb's copy, which holds only in-frame ones; the method was immunoSEQ multiplex PCR. The sample has about 14,000 clones; more than 60% are singletons. Sequencing input: CD8+ T cells sorted from blood. This chain connects TRBV4-1 to TRBJ1-1; D unresolved. This TCR was sampled from an adult with rheumatoid arthritis. CDR3 nucleotide sequence: TGCGCCAGCAGCCCACAGAGCCGGGGAGGCACTGAAGCTTTCTTT. Protein product: CASSPQSRGGTEAFF.